The 15 T cell receptor beta chains in this list originate from one sample, sequenced in a study of spatial heterogeneity in lung cancer. Sample time point: sample taken at primary tumor resection. No cells were sorted before sequencing. The whole RNA sequenced was extracted from tumor, nontumor lung or frozen PBMC. TCRdb passed the 5' RACE reads through MiXCR, listing each CDR3 protein once. Of around 8,000 distinct CDR3 sequences detected, 8.6% appear once; the ten largest clones hold about half. Source: PBMCs, taken at surgery. The receptors stem from a male donor with early-stage non-small cell lung cancer.

This clonotype was picked up many times. The library was prepared for alpha chains; this beta chain is a stray read, so its frequency means little. The chain carries TRBV4-1 and TRBJ1-3, with 7 bases matching TRBD1. The junction had 8 bases not matched to a gene; V was cut back by 1 base and J by 5 bases. This CDR3 is built from 16 residues. The germline V gene has CDR1 MGHRA and CDR2 YSYEKL. For the CDR3, the DNA is TGCGCCAGCAGCCAAGTCCCGACAGGGACTAGAAACACCATATATTTT. Amino acid sequence: CASSQVPTGTRNTIYF.

This clonotype was seen repeatedly, ten times or more. This beta chain slipped into a library made for alpha chains as a stray read, so its size is not meaningful. J is TRBJ2-1 and V is TRBV20-1; tentative D call: TRBD2 (5 bases). Germline V lookup: CDR1 DFQATT, CDR2 SNEGSKA (reference sequence). The CDR3 loop spans 14 amino acids. Trimming left V 6 bases short and J 4 bases short, with 16 bases between. The CDR3 DNA follows: TGCAGTGCCCGGGGAGCATTTGATTACAATGAGCAGTTCTTC. Its protein is CSARGAFDYNEQFF.

This clonotype was seen more than once but under ten times. One end of the junction does not line up with germline, which may come from a read error. This beta chain came through as a stray read in a library set up for alpha chains, and its size says little. The chain uses TRBV7-7 and TRBJ2-5; 9 bases fit TRBD1. From germline, CDR1 is SSHAT and CDR2 FNYEAQ (reference sequence). CDR3 length: 14 residues. The CDR3 loop is CASSATGGQETQYF. DNA of the CDR3: TGTGCTAGCAGCGCGACAGGGGGACAAGAGACCCAGTACTTC.

In its sample, this clonotype ranks as hyperexpanded. In a library made to pick up alpha chains, this beta chain is a stray read with a size that means little. The rearrangement links TRBV20-1 to TRBJ2-1; 9 bases map to TRBD2. The germline CDR1 and CDR2 sequences are DFQATT and SNEGSKA (reference sequence). This CDR3 region has 15 residues. Unmatched junction bases numbered 8, after V lost 2 bases and J lost 6 bases. The CDR3 here is CSARPGTSPSNEQFF. The CDR3 region has the DNA TGCAGTGCTAGACCCGGGACTAGCCCGTCCAATGAGCAGTTCTTC.

Note on this clonotype: Found in a library prepared for alpha chains, this beta chain is an off-target read, and its abundance has little meaning. The rearrangement links TRBV11-2 to TRBJ2-3; D remains ambiguous. The V end was cut by 2 bases, the J end by 2 bases, with 2 bases between. This CDR3 contains 12 residues. Germline CDR1 is SGHAT and CDR2 is FQNNGV. Here the CDR3 reads CASSLYTDTQYF. The CDR3, as DNA: TGTGCCAGCAGCTTATACACAGATACGCAGTATTTT.

Many counts were recorded for this clonotype. This beta chain came through as a stray read in a library set up for alpha chains, and its size says little. The chain is built from TRBV9 and TRBJ2-3; D remains ambiguous. CDR1 is SGDLS and CDR2 is YYNGEE in the germline V gene. The V and J ends lost 0 bases and 1 base respectively, with 3 bases between them. The CDR3 contains 13 residues. This CDR3 reads CASSVVGTDTQYF. The CDR3 DNA is TGTGCCAGCAGCGTAGTGGGCACAGATACGCAGTATTTT.

This clonotype was recorded a few times. This beta chain represents an off-target read in a library built for alpha chains; its size is of limited meaning. The chain uses TRBV19 and TRBJ2-5; TRBD2 aligns across 11 bases. This CDR3 is built from 17 residues. Germline assignment: CDR1 LNHDA and CDR2 SQIVND (reference sequence). Trimming took 5 bases from V and 3 from J; bases not matched to a gene: 11. This CDR3 is CASSSLGLAGLKETQYF. DNA of the CDR3: TGTGCCAGTAGTTCTCTCGGACTAGCGGGTTTGAAAGAGACCCAGTACTTC.

Remarks on this clonotype: This beta chain came through as a stray read in a library set up for alpha chains, and its size says little. This rearrangement joins TRBV3-1 to TRBJ2-7; 11 positions agree with TRBD2. Trimming removed 4 bases from V and 7 bases from J; junction bases left unmatched: 6. Germline CDR1 and CDR2: LGHDT and YNNKEL (reference sequence). The CDR3 is 14 amino acids. This CDR3 reads CASSRTSGPGEQYF. The CDR3, as DNA: TGTGCCAGCAGCCGGACTAGCGGGCCGGGAGAGCAGTACTTC.

This clonotype showed up just a few times. This beta chain is a stray read from a library made for alpha chains; its abundance is not meaningful. V is TRBV15 and J is TRBJ1-2; a weak D match, TRBD1 (5 bases). The CDR3 sequence is 15 residues long. V lost 3 bases and J lost 0, with 11 bases in between. CDR1 and CDR2 from the germline V gene are LNHNV and YYDKDF (reference sequence). The CDR3 nucleotides read TGTGCCACCAGCAGCACAGGAACTTCTAACTATGGCTACACCTTC. This encodes CATSSTGTSNYGYTF. Based on the CDR3 plus reference TRBV15 and TRBJ1-2, the full variable domain is DAMVIQNPRYQVTQFGKPVTLSCSQTLNHNVMYWYQQKSSQAPKLLFHYYDKDFNNEADTPDNFQSRRPNTSFCFLDIRSPGLGDTAMYLCATSSTGTSNYGYTFGSGTRLTVV.

This clonotype occurred many times. Since it is a stray read in a library aimed at alpha chains, this beta chain has a size that is not meaningful. V is TRBV12-5 and J is TRBJ1-5; D unclear. Germline lookup yields CDR1 LGHNT and CDR2 FRNRAP. With 8 bases removed from V and 5 bases from J, the gap between germline ends came to 16 bases. The CDR3 runs to 14 residues. The CDR3 region is CASRSDGIDQPQHF. CDR3 sequence (DNA): TGTGCTAGTCGGTCGGACGGGATTGATCAGCCCCAGCATTTT.

This clonotype showed up many times. The library was built for alpha chains, so this beta chain is an off-target read and its size means little. J is TRBJ1-5 and V is TRBV2; D may be TRBD1 (5 bases). Trimming stripped 6 bases from V and 6 bases from J, with 15 bases between. This CDR3 region has 14 residues. The germline CDR1 and CDR2 sequences are SNHLY and FYNNEI. CDR3 coding DNA: TGTGCCAGCAGGGGGGGATCCGGTGGTCAGCCCCAGCATTTT. This codes for CASRGGSGGQPQHF.

Ten or more counts support this clonotype. This beta chain lies outside the target of a library built for alpha chains; its clone size means little. This chain links TRBV20-1 with TRBJ2-3, with 8 bases aligning to TRBD2. The germline gives CDR1 DFQATT, CDR2 SNEGSKA (reference sequence). The CDR3 runs 16 residues. The trim removed 3 bases at V and 6 bases at J, leaving 14 bases unmatched. The CDR3 loop reads CSASPGASGPDDTQYF. Written as DNA, the CDR3 is TGCAGTGCTAGTCCGGGGGCTAGCGGGCCAGATGATACGCAGTATTTT.

About this clonotype: As an off-target read in a library built for alpha chains, this beta chain has a frequency of little significance. This chain links TRBV6-2 or TRBV6-3 with TRBJ2-5; no clear D. In germline, CDR1 is MNHEY, CDR2 SVGEGT. This CDR3 comprises 10 residues. Between the trimmed V and J ends, which lost 10 bases and 2 bases, there was a span of 5 bases. Written as DNA, the CDR3 is TGTGCCACCCTACAAGAGACCCAGTACTTC. This gives the protein CATLQETQYF.

This clonotype came up many times. This beta chain was picked up by a library intended for alpha chains and is off target, so its count carries little meaning. V and J are TRBV6-5 and TRBJ2-5; D is undetermined. The CDR3 is 14 amino acids. CDR1 and CDR2 from the germline V gene are MNHEY and SVGAGI. V lost 6 bases, J lost 5 bases, and 16 bases lay in between. The CDR3 nucleotides read TGTGCCAGCAGAGCCTACGCAGGTAGTGAGACCCAGTACTTC. Amino acid sequence: CASRAYAGSETQYF.

This clonotype was detected ten times or more. A library made for alpha chains picked up this beta chain off target, so its size means little. V is TRBV2 and J is TRBJ2-5, with 7 bases identical to TRBD2. There are 14 residues in the CDR3. Losses at the gene ends were 8 bases for V and 5 bases for J; bases not matched to a gene: 11. CDR1 is SNHLY and CDR2 is FYNNEI in the germline V gene. The CDR3 DNA reads TGTGCCAGCCTCCGGGAGGCGGGTGGGGAGACCCAGTACTTC. This codes for CASLREAGGETQYF. The full variable domain, in which reference TRBV2 and TRBJ2-5 provide the parts outside the CDR3, is EPEVTQTPSHQVTQMGQEVILRCVPISNHLYFYWYRQILGQKVEFLVSFYNNEISEKSEIFDDQFSVERPDGSNFTLKIRSTKLEDSAMYFCASLREAGGETQYFGPGTRLLVL.